These T cell receptor beta chains were read from a single sample in a study of patients and donors after allogeneic stem cell transplantation. MiXCR was run by TCRdb on the RT-PCR reads, yielding one entry per CDR3 protein. The data show approximately 430,000 distinct CDR3 sequences, about a sixth seen once. Sequenced input: blood, either unsorted or a sorted T cell fraction (not recorded which). Source of these receptors: a human donor who was either an allogeneic HSCT recipient or a stem cell or donor lymphocyte infusion donor (not recorded which). It is not recorded whose cells these are; they may come from a transplant donor. Both conserved end residues are part of each CDR3. A D gene is named only where the DNA matches it firmly.

d_gene	j_gene	v_gene	CDR3aa
.	TRBJ2-7	TRBV11-1	CASSLEAARGPYEQYF
.	TRBJ1-1	TRBV10-3	CAISKSSGALNTEAFF
.	TRBJ2-5	TRBV20-1	CSARQKGLETQYF
.	TRBJ2-7	TRBV25-1	CASSDSLAPEQYF
TRBD1	TRBJ2-6	TRBV30	CAWSYYRDRTSSGANVLTF
TRBD1	TRBJ2-7	TRBV5-1	CASSTGTGAAKEQYF
.	TRBJ2-7	TRBV9	CASSPREGYYEQYF
TRBD1	TRBJ2-1	TRBV6-1	CASSANRGSSYNEQFF
.	TRBJ1-6	TRBV4-1	CASSHPVLSLHF
TRBD1	TRBJ2-1	TRBV2	CASSGQGAKQFF
.	TRBJ2-3	TRBV30	CAWSVLASTDTQYF
.	TRBJ2-2	TRBV30	CAWSQNTGELFF
TRBD1	TRBJ2-1	TRBV12-3/TRBV12-4	CASSSRQGTYNEQFF
.	TRBJ1-1	TRBV29-1	CSVPGPNTEAFF
.	TRBJ2-7	TRBV2	CASSGDAVEQYF
TRBD2	TRBJ2-1	TRBV19	CASGLAGGPHNEQFF
.	TRBJ1-3	TRBV18	CASLETLSSGNTIYF
.	TRBJ1-5	TRBV5-1	CASSLVSGADQPQHF
TRBD2	TRBJ2-7	TRBV30	CAWSPKGAGGSYEQYF
.	TRBJ2-1	TRBV12-3/TRBV12-4	CASRALDPEQFF
TRBD1	TRBJ2-3	TRBV20-1	CSAPWTGVTDTQYF
.	TRBJ1-5	TRBV6-2/TRBV6-3	CASSYSSQGRRNQPQHF
TRBD2	TRBJ2-7	TRBV5-1	CASSLKAGGNIYEQYF